The 2 T cell receptor beta chains below come from one sample, sequenced in a study of response to subunit inactivated influenza vaccine (dated by TCRdb to the late 2010s). Library method: RT-PCR. Data came from an Illumina HiSeq 2500. The public sequencing data were trimmed at Q25 with fastp and processed into clonotypes with MiXCR by TCRdb, which kept only in-frame beta chains. Every distinct CDR3 protein forms one entry, paired with its most common genes and DNA. For this sample the table gives 650,000 to 850,000 distinct CDR3 sequences, of which over 11% were detected only once. The ten largest clonotypes hold 5.5% to 7% of the sample. Here the sequenced sample was PBMCs from blood, taken less than 15 days before vaccination. The source is a man aged 50-60 years who received an inactivated influenza vaccine. Donor details come from another sample of the same person, matched by shared clones.

The chain employs TRBV6-1 and TRBJ2-1; possibly TRBD2 for D (6 bases). V dropped 6 bases and J dropped 4 bases, with 13 bases sitting between them. The CDR3 is 14 amino acids. Germline CDR1 and CDR2: MNHNS and SASEGT. In nucleotides, the CDR3 is TGTGCCAGCAGACCCTCGGGACTTTACAATGAGCAGTTCTTC. Amino acid sequence: CASRPSGLYNEQFF.

In its sample, this clonotype was seen a few times. The genes are TRBV6-1 and TRBJ2-1; D possibly matches TRBD1 or TRBD2 (5 bases each). The germline V and J ends were trimmed by 8 bases and 2 bases, with 13 bases remaining between them. The CDR3 contains 14 residues. The germline CDR1 and CDR2 sequences are MNHNS and SASEGT. DNA of the CDR3: TGTGCCAGCGGGTTCAGGGACCCCTACAATGAGCAGTTCTTC. Amino acid sequence: CASGFRDPYNEQFF.